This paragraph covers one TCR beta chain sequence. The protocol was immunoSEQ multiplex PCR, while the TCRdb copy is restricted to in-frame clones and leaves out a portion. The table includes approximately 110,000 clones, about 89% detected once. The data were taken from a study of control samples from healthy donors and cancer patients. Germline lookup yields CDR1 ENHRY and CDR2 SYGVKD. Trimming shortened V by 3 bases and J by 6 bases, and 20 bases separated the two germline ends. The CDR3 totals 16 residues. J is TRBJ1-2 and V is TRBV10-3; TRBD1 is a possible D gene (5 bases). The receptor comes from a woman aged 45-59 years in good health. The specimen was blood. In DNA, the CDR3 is TGTGCCATCAGTGACCCTGGGGGATGGGGGTTGGATGGCTACACCTTC. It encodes CAISDPGGWGLDGYTF.